Listed here are 22 T cell receptor beta chains from one sample, sequenced in a study of OX40 agonist ivuxolimab in advanced cancers. Sequencing used immunoSEQ multiplex PCR; TCRdb keeps in-frame clones, though not all of them. Of 77,000 or so clones listed, more than 90% are singletons. Sequenced here: CD4+ or CD8+ T cells sorted from blood, sampled in a trial of the OX40 agonist ivuxolimab. Source of these receptors: an adult with an advanced solid tumor such as melanoma, head and neck, liver or kidney cancer.

The chain links TRBV27 to TRBJ2-7; tentatively, D is TRBD1 or TRBD2 (5 bases each). Trimming removed 7 bases from V and 3 bases from J, with 25 bases in between. Per the germline V gene, CDR1 is MNHEY and CDR2 is SMNVEV (reference sequence). This CDR3 contains 17 residues. The CDR3 DNA is TGTGCCAGCAATGGTAATCAGGGAGAAGGTGGGCTCTACGAGCAGTACTTC. Translation: CASNGNQGEGGLYEQYF.

The chain employs TRBV28 and TRBJ2-7; TRBD1 or TRBD2 may be the D gene (5 bases each). CDR1 is MDHEN, CDR2 SYDVKM, per germline. V shed 10 bases and J shed 4 bases, with 29 bases lying between them. This CDR3 comprises 17 residues. CDR3 bases: TGTGCCATCCCGGACGGAATCCTCACTAGGGGACGATACGAGCAGTACTTC. Its translation: CAIPDGILTRGRYEQYF.

The chain recombines TRBV5-4 with TRBJ2-3; tentatively, D is TRBD2 (6 bases). Germline V gene data show CDR1 as SGHNT and CDR2 as YYREEE (reference sequence). Trimming shortened V by 5 bases and J by 4 bases, and 17 bases separated the two germline ends. CDR3 length: 15 amino acids. CDR3 sequence (DNA): TGTGCCAGCAGTCCTCCGGGACTCAGGTCAGATACGCAGTATTTT. Translating gives CASSPPGLRSDTQYF.

J is TRBJ1-1 and V is TRBV2, with 8 bases aligning to TRBD1. Per the germline V gene, CDR1 is SNHLY and CDR2 is FYNNEI. The CDR3 runs 13 residues. V was clipped by 6 bases and J by 7 bases; unmatched bases: 7. CDR3 sequence: CASSVDRGDEAFF. The CDR3 DNA sequence: TGTGCCAGCAGCGTTGACAGGGGTGATGAAGCTTTCTTT.

This clone appeared once. This rearrangement joins TRBV9 to TRBJ2-2; 15 positions agree with TRBD2. The CDR3 loop spans 18 amino acids. CDR1 and CDR2 from the germline V gene are SGDLS and YYNGEE. V dropped 3 bases and J dropped 2; count of bases not matched to a gene: 5. CDR3 DNA: TGTGCCAGCAGCGGAGGACTAGCGGGGGGGACAAACACCGGGGAGCTGTTTTTT. Amino acid sequence: CASSGGLAGGTNTGELFF.

The chain is built from TRBV25-1 and TRBJ1-4; 12 bases line up with TRBD1. Germline loops: CDR1 MGHDK, CDR2 SYGVNS. CDR3 size: 13 residues. Trimming cost V 8 bases and J 8 bases; bases outside gene matches: 3. CDR3 loop: CASGGTGGEKLFF. CDR3 nucleotides: TGTGCCAGCGGTGGGACAGGGGGCGAAAAACTGTTTTTT.

CDR3 in amino acids: CASSGTELNTEAFF. Here the CDR3 DNA reads TGTGCCAGCAGTGGGACGGAATTGAACACTGAAGCTTTCTTT. The V and J genes are TRBV6-1 and TRBJ1-1; D ambiguous. Germline loops: CDR1 MNHNS, CDR2 SASEGT. The CDR3 runs 14 residues. The V gene lost 4 bases and the J gene lost 0 bases, with 9 bases spanning the gap.

The gene calls are TRBV4-3 and TRBJ2-5; 12 bases map to TRBD2. The J segment lost 5 bases and the V segment lost 4 bases, leaving 8 bases of the junction unmatched. This CDR3 region has 16 residues. Germline V gene lookup returns CDR1 LGHNA and CDR2 YSLEER. CDR3 loop: CASSPTSGGPGETQYF. In DNA form, the CDR3 reads TGCGCCAGCAGCCCAACTAGCGGGGGGCCCGGGGAGACCCAGTACTTC.

The gene calls are TRBV19 and TRBJ2-3; tentatively, D is TRBD1 or TRBD2 (5 bases each). This CDR3 is built from 15 residues. Germline loops: CDR1 LNHDA, CDR2 SQIVND (reference sequence). V was pared by 7 bases and J by 1 base, with 15 bases between. The CDR3, as DNA: TGTGCCAGTACCCACGAGGGGCGAGGCACAGATACGCAGTATTTT. Translating gives CASTHEGRGTDTQYF.

The chain links TRBV5-1 to TRBJ2-2, with a tentative D call TRBD1 (5 bases). V was clipped by 5 bases and J by 0 bases, with 11 bases between them. The CDR3 loop spans 15 amino acids. Germline CDR1 is SGHRS and CDR2 is YFSETQ. The CDR3 DNA is TGCGCCAGCAGTTCGGACAACCCGAACACCGGGGAGCTGTTTTTT. Translated: CASSSDNPNTGELFF.

In DNA, the CDR3 is TGCGCCAGCAGCTTCGGACAGGGAGGGGCTGAAGCTTTCTTT. This translates into CASSFGQGGAEAFF. V and J are TRBV5-1 and TRBJ1-1, with 8 bases fitting TRBD1. Germline assignment: CDR1 SGHRS and CDR2 YFSETQ. This CDR3 has 14 residues. Trimming removed 2 bases from V and 6 bases from J; junction bases left unmatched: 6. The variable domain in full, completed from reference TRBV5-1 and TRBJ1-1, reads KAGVTQTPRYLIKTRGQQVTLSCSPISGHRSVSWYQQTPGQGLQFLFEYFSETQRNKGNFPGRFSGRQFSNSRSEMNVSTLELGDSALYLCASSFGQGGAEAFFGQGTRLTVV.

The V and J genes are TRBV28 and TRBJ2-2; 13 bases match TRBD2. The CDR3 contains 16 residues. V shed 6 bases, J shed 2 bases, and the junction held 3 bases outside the gene matches. The germline CDR1 and CDR2 sequences are MDHEN and SYDVKM. The CDR3 bases are TGTGCCAGCAGAGGACTAGCGGGGGCCAACACCGGGGAGCTGTTTTTT. Amino acids: CASRGLAGANTGELFF.

The chain is built from TRBV27 and TRBJ2-7, with 10 bases that match TRBD2. Germline trimming cut 1 base from V and 7 bases from J; bases unmatched to any gene: 10. The CDR3 consists of 16 residues. Per the germline V gene, CDR1 is MNHEY and CDR2 is SMNVEV (reference sequence). CDR3 DNA sequence: TGTGCCAGCAGTTTATTGCCTAGCGGGAGCTATGGGGAGCAGTACTTC. This gives the protein CASSLLPSGSYGEQYF.

The chain recombines TRBV2 with TRBJ1-1; 8 nucleotides align to TRBD1. CDR1 is SNHLY, CDR2 FYNNEI, per germline. J was trimmed by 3 bases and V by 6 bases; bases with no gene match: 6. CDR3 size: 14 residues. CDR3: CASRGQVGYTEAFF. CDR3 nucleotides: TGTGCCAGCAGGGGACAGGTGGGCTACACTGAAGCTTTCTTT.

V usage is TRBV28 and J usage is TRBJ2-5, with 8 bases matching TRBD2. CDR3 length equals 16 residues. V lost 7 bases and J lost 1; bases outside the gene matches: 11. Per the germline V gene, CDR1 is MDHEN and CDR2 is SYDVKM. The CDR3 DNA reads TGTGCCAGCACCTTTTCGGGACGGGGGGGCCAAGAGACCCAGTACTTC. Encoded protein: CASTFSGRGGQETQYF.

The chain links TRBV2 to TRBJ1-1; D perhaps matches TRBD1 (6 bases). Germline V gene lookup returns CDR1 SNHLY and CDR2 FYNNEI. The CDR3 totals 13 residues. The germline V and J ends were trimmed by 8 bases and 0 bases, with 10 bases remaining between them. The DNA of the CDR3 is TGTGCCAGCGGACAGCAGATGAACACTGAAGCTTTCTTT. Protein sequence: CASGQQMNTEAFF.

The chain is built from TRBV18 and TRBJ2-7; D uncertain. V lost 1 base and J lost 2, with 12 bases in between. CDR3 length equals 15 residues. The V gene's germline CDR1 is KGHSH and CDR2 LQKENI. For the CDR3, the DNA is TGTGCCAGCTCACCACTGGGCCCCCTTACCTACGAGCAGTACTTC. This sequence encodes CASSPLGPLTYEQYF.

The gene calls are TRBV7-9 and TRBJ2-3, with D perhaps TRBD1 (6 bases). CDR1 and CDR2 (germline): SEHNR, FQNEAQ (reference sequence). The ends were cut back, 5 bases at V and 1 base at J, with 13 bases in the middle. There are 15 residues in the CDR3. This CDR3 is CASSHTGSGTDTQYF. The CDR3 coding sequence is TGTGCCAGCAGCCACACAGGGTCTGGCACAGATACGCAGTATTTT.

The chain carries TRBV5-1 and TRBJ2-3; D may be TRBD1 (6 bases). From germline, CDR1 is SGHRS and CDR2 YFSETQ. V shed 7 bases and J shed 4 bases, with 19 bases lying between them. The CDR3 has 15 residues. CDR3 DNA sequence: TGCGCCAGCTTCAGTACAGGGATAGCTTCAGATACGCAGTATTTT. Residues: CASFSTGIASDTQYF.

The V call is TRBV28, the J call TRBJ2-1, with TRBD1 identical over 7 bases. Per germline, CDR1 MDHEN and CDR2 SYDVKM. J was trimmed by 8 bases and V by 3 bases; bases with no gene match: 7. The CDR3 runs to 14 residues. CDR3 protein: CASSLMTGSDEQFF. The DNA for the CDR3 is TGTGCCAGCAGTTTGATGACAGGGTCGGATGAGCAGTTCTTC.

V usage is TRBV18 and J usage is TRBJ2-2; 10 bases agree with TRBD2. Germline CDR1 KGHSH, CDR2 LQKENI. V gave up 3 bases and J gave up 6 bases; unmatched junction bases: 13. There are 18 residues in the CDR3. The CDR3 loop is CASSPQTAGGPRAGELFF. For the CDR3, the DNA is TGTGCCAGCTCACCGCAGACAGCGGGAGGGCCAAGAGCCGGGGAGCTGTTTTTT.

The CDR3 spells CASSLAPGHEQYF. Here the CDR3 DNA reads TGTGCCAGCAGCTTAGCGCCCGGTCACGAGCAGTACTTC. This sequence joins TRBV7-2 and TRBJ2-7; D unresolved. This CDR3 is built from 13 residues. Germline V gene sequence: CDR1 SGHTA, CDR2 FQGNSA. Trimming shortened V by 0 bases and J by 5 bases, and 8 bases separated the two germline ends.